This TCR beta chain appears in the sequencing data of a study of shared clonotypes between healthy human individuals. Study-level background: Each donor had three CD4 naive, three CD4 memory, two CD8 naive and one CD8 memory plate. General study results and limits: A reduction in generation probabilities was seen for non-shared clonotypes relative to those shared by all four donors. Only a few donors were included, so the genetic and exposure-history diversity represented was limited.

The naive CD8 subset, CD45RO-negative cells positively selected for CCR7, excluded terminally differentiated effector memory CD45RA+ cells. This CDR3 region has 14 residues. Germline V gene data show CDR1 as ENHRY and CDR2 as SYGVKD. V lost 2 bases to trimming and J lost 4 bases, with 12 bases between them. A 200 ng quantity of DNA, tens of thousands of T cell genomes, went into the sorted-subset replicate PCRs. Sequenced by immunoSEQ multiplex PCR; TCRdb stores in-frame clones only, minus some. The sample has roughly 2,000,000 clones; around 93% are singletons. Note on this clone: Its specificity is unknown.

The rearrangement uses TRBV10-3 and TRBJ2-7; D is uncertain. This TCR was recovered from a man younger than 35 in good health. Some clones in this sample may be carry-over from other donors' samples. Sequences were obtained from naive CD8+ T cells from PBMCs. The CDR3 loop is CAISEPGKVYEQYF. In DNA, the CDR3 is TGTGCCATCAGTGAGCCGGGCAAGGTTTACGAGCAGTACTTC.